This T cell receptor (beta chain) was sequenced in a study of blood T cells in healthy people across ages. The study, taken as a whole, reports: Age advanced and TCR beta diversity per million T cells fell, roughly linearly. Reliance upon unsorted PBMCs precluded definitive naive versus antigen-experienced comparison.

The junction had 5 bases not matched to a gene; V was cut back by 4 bases and J by 0 bases. Germline loops: CDR1 MNHNS, CDR2 SASEGT. The CDR3 consists of 16 residues. The second PCR ran about 6 to 11 cycles with a sample-barcoded 5' primer and J-beta primers. A single record per CDR3 protein comes from TCRdb applying MiXCR to the 5' RACE reads. This table has roughly 900,000 distinct CDR3 sequences, approximately 49% appearing once. This clonotype was observed a few times. Its specificity is not known. This TCR came from a man younger than 45 in good health. Sequencing was carried out using blood. The chain recombines TRBV6-1 with TRBJ2-1, with 8 bases that match TRBD2. Here the CDR3 reads CASSALSGSSYNEQFF. The CDR3 coding sequence is TGTGCCAGCAGTGCTTTAAGCGGGAGCTCCTACAATGAGCAGTTCTTC.